This T cell receptor (beta chain) emerged from a study of Graves' ophthalmopathy and Graves' hyperthyroidism. Whole-study results and caveats: The authors also found most expanded thyroid clonotypes above 0.001 frequency in blood.

The authors amplified TCR beta CDR3 regions from RNA transcripts. The workflow started with a first-round RT-PCR run with HTBI primers and then moved on to a second-round multiplex PCR. MiXCR, run by TCRdb on the multiplex PCR reads, gives a single entry per CDR3 protein. Of roughly 410,000 distinct CDR3 sequences in the sample, 15% were seen once. Trimming left V 1 base short and J 6 bases short, with 13 bases between. The CDR3 runs 16 residues. CDR1 is SGHTA, CDR2 FQGNSA, per germline. Hyperthyroidism is called stable when no ophthalmopathy develops within 18 months of follow-up. This clonotype was seen repeatedly, ten times or more. The antigen remains unidentified.

This chain uses TRBV7-2 with TRBJ1-6; tentatively, D is TRBD1 (6 bases). This TCR was sampled from a woman under 30 with stable Graves' hyperthyroidism. The sample was peripheral blood. As DNA, the CDR3 is TGTGCCAGCAGCTTAGACAACAGGGCTTCTAATTCACCCCTCCACTTT. The encoded protein is CASSLDNRASNSPLHF. Together with reference TRBV7-2 and TRBJ1-6, the CDR3 gives the full variable domain: GAGVSQSPSNKVTEKGKDVELRCDPISGHTALYWYRQSLGQGLEFLIYFQGNSAPDKSGLPSDRFSAERTGGSVSTLTIQRTQQEDSAVYLCASSLDNRASNSPLHFGNGTRLTVT.